This T cell receptor beta chain was documented in a study of T cell responses to AZD1222 COVID-19 vaccine. As for this clone: The antigen is unknown.

The CDR3 has 14 residues. Germline assignment: CDR1 LNHDA and CDR2 SQIVND (reference sequence). Trimming took 6 bases from V and 8 from J; bases not matched to a gene: 11. TCRdb keeps only in-frame clones here, not all; method: immunoSEQ multiplex PCR. The profile shows 95,000 to 130,000 clones, just over 85% of them singletons. The study's findings and limits: A mostly white British donor set with more females was recruited, and clonal diversity was possibly underestimated. Spike-specific TCR breadth and depth were elevated following two AZD1222 doses.

The input for sequencing was peripheral blood, taken on day 0 of AZD1222 vaccination. The TCR was taken from an adult in good health. This chain uses TRBV19 with TRBJ1-2; 8 bases align to TRBD1. The CDR3 DNA follows: TGTGCCAGTAGAACAAACAGGGACAGGATGGGCTACACCTTC. Its translation is CASRTNRDRMGYTF.